This T cell receptor (beta chain) was captured by sequencing in a study of blood T cell repertoires in COVID-19. Study-level background: The origin of the acute and convalescent COVID-19 samples was the United States, Italy and Spain. Sample material is recorded as cDNA or gDNA derived from T cells, B-cell-depleted T cells, or PBMCs.

In the study's own analysis: For nucleated cells, counts were estimated from reference gene primer amplification. The method was immunoSEQ multiplex PCR; TCRdb's version includes in-frame clones alone and lacks a portion of them. V, J and clone size reflect that table, while D and trimming were determined from the DNA. This sample yields roughly 92,000 clones, of which more than 75% are seen a single time; around 5.3% belongs to the top ten. Losses at the gene ends were 7 bases for V and 8 bases for J; bases not matched to a gene: 8. The length of the CDR3 is 13 residues. The germline CDR1 and CDR2 sequences are SGDLS and YYNGEE.

Specimen: peripheral blood. The sequence derives from a woman older than 75 with acute or convalescent COVID-19. J is TRBJ2-2 and V is TRBV9; TRBD2 aligns across 7 bases. CDR3 DNA: TGTGCCAGCCGGCCTAGCGGTGAGGGGGAGCTGTTTTTT. Its protein product is CASRPSGEGELFF.